This paragraph reports one T cell receptor (beta chain). The data originate from a study of OX40 agonist ivuxolimab in advanced cancers. Study as a whole: Ivuxolimab, an agonistic anti-OX40 (CD134) antibody, was given to patients.

The method was immunoSEQ multiplex PCR; TCRdb's version includes in-frame clones alone and lacks a portion of them. The sample lists 50,000 to 75,000 clones, about nine tenths occurring once. The CDR3 consists of 16 residues. The germline V gene encodes CDR1 SGHDT and CDR2 YYEEEE. The J segment lost 3 bases and the V segment lost 0 bases, leaving 2 bases of the junction unmatched. The rearrangement joins TRBV5-6 to TRBJ2-2; 10 bases fit TRBD1. The receptor's source is an adult with an advanced solid tumor such as melanoma, head and neck, liver or kidney cancer. This specimen consisted of CD4+ or CD8+ T cells sorted from blood, obtained in a trial of the OX40 agonist ivuxolimab. CDR3 sequence (DNA): TGTGCCAGCAGCTTGGATGGGACAGGGGACACCGGGGAGCTGTTTTTT. Encoded protein: CASSLDGTGDTGELFF. The complete variable domain, with remaining parts taken from reference TRBV5-6 and TRBJ2-2, reads DAGVTQSPTHLIKTRGQQVTLRCSPKSGHDTVSWYQQALGQGPQFIFQYYEEEERQRGNFPDRFSGHQFPNYSSELNVNALLLGDSALYLCASSLDGTGDTGELFFGEGSRLTVL.